This TCR beta chain is from a study of blood T cell repertoires in COVID-19. CDR3 length: 15 amino acids. Germline V lookup: CDR1 LGHDT, CDR2 YNNKEL (reference sequence). Generated by immunoSEQ multiplex PCR, the TCRdb table keeps only in-frame clones and is missing some. The sample contains hundreds of thousands of clones, approximately 90% of which appear only once. Comments on this clone: Compared with germline, one end of the junction differs, possibly owing to a read error.

The chain carries TRBV3-1 (or the pseudogene TRBV3-2) and TRBJ2-7; possibly TRBD1 for D (6 bases). The sequenced sample consisted of PBMCs or T cells enriched from blood (not recorded which). This clonotype was obtained from a young woman who had been exposed to COVID-19. The CDR3 protein is CASSQGHRVSHEQYF. CDR3 DNA: TGTGCCAGCAGCCAAGGTCACAGGGTCTCCCACGAGCAGTACTTC.